This T cell receptor (beta chain) is from a study of T cell responses to AZD1222 COVID-19 vaccine. Findings of the study overall: Researchers took repertoire samples only after the peak T cell response had come.

CDR1 KGHSH and CDR2 LQKENI come from the germline V gene. Trimming removed 8 bases from V and 9 bases from J; junction bases left unmatched: 11. CDR3 length equals 14 residues. Remarks on this clone: Antigen unknown.

This table comes from immunoSEQ multiplex PCR, and its TCRdb copy is limited to in-frame clones, with some not included. The data hold some 71,000 clones, with about four fifths observed a single time. The chain recombines TRBV18 with TRBJ2-1; 9 bases match TRBD1. The material was peripheral blood, obtained on day 0 of AZD1222 vaccination. The sequence derives from an adult in good health. This CDR3 is CASLTGQGGGEQFF. The CDR3 DNA follows: TGTGCCAGCCTAACGGGACAGGGAGGAGGTGAGCAGTTCTTC.